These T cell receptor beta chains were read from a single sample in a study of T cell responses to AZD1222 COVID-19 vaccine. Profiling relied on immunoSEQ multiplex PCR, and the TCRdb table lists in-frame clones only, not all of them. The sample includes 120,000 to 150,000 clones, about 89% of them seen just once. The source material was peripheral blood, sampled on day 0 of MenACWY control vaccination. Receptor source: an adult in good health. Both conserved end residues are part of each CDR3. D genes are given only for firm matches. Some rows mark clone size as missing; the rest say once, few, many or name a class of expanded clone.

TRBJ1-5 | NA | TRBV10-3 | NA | CAISEEEGQPQHF | TGTGCCATCAGTGAGGAAGAGGGTCAGCCCCAGCATTTT
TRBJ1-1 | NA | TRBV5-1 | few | CASSLGPGMGTEAFF | TGCGCCAGCAGCTTGGGGCCAGGGATGGGCACTGAAGCTTTCTTT
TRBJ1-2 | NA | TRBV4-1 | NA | CASSQGTASNYGYTF | TGCGCCAGCAGCCAAGGTACAGCTTCTAACTATGGCTACACCTTC
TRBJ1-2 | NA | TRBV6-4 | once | CARHRGRNYTF | TGTGCCAGACACCGGGGCAGGAACTACACCTTC
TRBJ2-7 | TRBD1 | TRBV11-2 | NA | CASSIDRAYEQYF | TGTGCCAGCAGCATCGACAGGGCCTACGAGCAGTACTTC
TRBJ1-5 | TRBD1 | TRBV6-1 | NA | CASSEGGPGQGPSGHF | TGTGCCAGCAGTGAAGGAGGACCGGGACAGGGACCTTCAGGGCATTTT
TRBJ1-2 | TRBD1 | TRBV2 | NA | CASSAEAGTGEGYTF | TGTGCCAGCAGCGCAGAGGCCGGGACAGGGGAGGGCTACACCTTC
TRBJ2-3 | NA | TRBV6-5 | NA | CASKLAGDTQYF | TGTGCCAGCAAGCTCGCTGGGGATACGCAGTATTTT
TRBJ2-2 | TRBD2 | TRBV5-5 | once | CASSFSTSGGNTGELFF | TGTGCCAGCAGCTTCTCGACTAGCGGGGGGAACACCGGGGAGCTGTTTTTT
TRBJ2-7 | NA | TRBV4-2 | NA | CASSQVSGALGGEQYF | TGTGCCAGCAGCCAAGTGTCCGGCGCGCTCGGTGGTGAGCAGTACTTC
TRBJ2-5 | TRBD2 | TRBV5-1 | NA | CASSPRTSGETQYF | TGCGCCAGCAGCCCCCGGACTAGCGGGGAGACCCAGTACTTC
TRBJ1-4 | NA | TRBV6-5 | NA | CASSYSGGVNEKLFF | TGTGCCAGCAGTTACTCCGGGGGTGTTAATGAAAAACTGTTTTTT
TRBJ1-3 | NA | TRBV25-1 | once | CASSDFTGNTIYF | TGTGCCAGCAGTGACTTTACTGGAAACACCATATATTTT
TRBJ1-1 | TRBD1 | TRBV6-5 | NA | CASSYSGRGTEAFF | TGTGCCAGCAGTTACTCGGGCAGGGGGACTGAAGCTTTCTTT
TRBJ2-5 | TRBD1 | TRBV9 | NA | CASSPVDRAQETQYF | TGTGCCAGCAGCCCTGTGGACAGGGCCCAAGAGACCCAGTACTTC
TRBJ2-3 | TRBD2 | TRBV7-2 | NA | CASSLVGLAGRTDTQYF | TGTGCCAGCAGCTTAGTGGGACTAGCGGGCCGGACAGATACGCAGTATTTT
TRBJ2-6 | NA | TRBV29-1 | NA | CSVDKGSGANVLTF | TGCAGCGTTGATAAAGGGTCTGGGGCCAACGTCCTGACTTTC
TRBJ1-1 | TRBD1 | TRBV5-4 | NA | CASSSPGTANTEAFF | TGTGCCAGCAGCTCCCCCGGGACAGCGAACACTGAAGCTTTCTTT
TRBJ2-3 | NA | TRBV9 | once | CASSVSPTDTQYF | TGTGCCAGCAGCGTAAGCCCGACAGATACGCAGTATTTT
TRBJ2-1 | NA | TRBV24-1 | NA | CATSDVLALSSYNEQFF | TGTGCCACCAGTGATGTGCTTGCGCTAAGCTCCTACAATGAGCAGTTCTTC
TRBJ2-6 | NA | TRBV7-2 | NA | CASSDRVDNVLTF | TGTGCCAGCAGCGACCGGGTCGACAACGTCCTGACTTTC
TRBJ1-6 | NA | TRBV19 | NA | CASSPQTADGSALHF | TGTGCCAGTAGTCCCCAGACAGCAGACGGGTCGGCCCTCCACTTT
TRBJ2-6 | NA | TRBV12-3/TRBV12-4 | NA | CASKATGANVLTF | TGTGCCAGCAAGGCTACAGGGGCCAACGTCCTGACTTTC
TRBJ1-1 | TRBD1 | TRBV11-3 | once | CASSAHRDRDTEAFF | TGTGCCAGCAGCGCACACCGGGACAGGGACACTGAAGCTTTCTTT
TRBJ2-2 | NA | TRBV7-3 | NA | CASSASGGNTGELFF | TGTGCCAGCAGCGCATCCGGGGGGAACACCGGGGAGCTGTTTTTT
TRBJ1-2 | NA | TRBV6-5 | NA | CASIRFSTNYGYTF | TGTGCCAGCATTCGGTTTTCAACTAACTATGGCTACACCTTC
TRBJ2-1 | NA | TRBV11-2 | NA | CASSLDRLPSSYNEQFF | TGTGCCAGCAGCTTAGATCGACTCCCGAGCTCCTACAATGAGCAGTTCTTC
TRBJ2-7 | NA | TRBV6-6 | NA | CASSYSLDSYEQYF | TGTGCCAGCAGTTACTCCCTCGACAGCTACGAGCAGTACTTC
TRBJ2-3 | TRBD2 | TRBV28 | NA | CASGLAGYGGTQYF | TGTGCCAGCGGACTAGCGGGGTATGGGGGTACGCAGTATTTT
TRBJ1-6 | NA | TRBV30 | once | CAWSPSLFRGSYNSPLHF | TGTGCCTGGAGTCCATCCCTCTTCAGGGGTTCCTATAATTCACCCCTCCACTTT
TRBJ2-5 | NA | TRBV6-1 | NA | CASSEKGLFQETQYF | TGTGCCAGCAGTGAGAAGGGACTTTTCCAAGAGACCCAGTACTTC
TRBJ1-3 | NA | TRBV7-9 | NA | CASSLPTGSGNTIYF | TGTGCCAGCAGCTTACCTACAGGCTCTGGAAACACCATATATTTT
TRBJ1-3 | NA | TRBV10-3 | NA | CAIRRQSSWGNTIYF | TGTGCCATCAGAAGACAGTCTTCATGGGGGAACACCATATATTTT
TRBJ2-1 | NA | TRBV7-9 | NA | CASSSTGMGNEQFF | TGTGCCAGCAGCTCCACAGGGATGGGCAATGAGCAGTTCTTC
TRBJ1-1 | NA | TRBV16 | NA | CASSQAYTEAFF | TGTGCCAGCAGCCAGGCATACACTGAAGCTTTCTTT
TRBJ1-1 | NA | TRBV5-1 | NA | CASSPTWTAMNTEAFF | TGCGCCAGCAGCCCGACCTGGACAGCTATGAACACTGAAGCTTTCTTT
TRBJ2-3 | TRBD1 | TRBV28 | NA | CASSLRDRAGDTQYF | TGTGCCAGCAGTTTAAGGGACAGGGCGGGGGATACGCAGTATTTT
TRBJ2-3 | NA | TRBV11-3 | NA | CASSLNEWTQYF | TGTGCCAGCAGCTTGAATGAGTGGACGCAGTATTTT
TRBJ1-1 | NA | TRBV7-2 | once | CASSLTGGTEAFF | TGTGCCAGCAGCTTAACGGGGGGCACTGAAGCTTTCTTT
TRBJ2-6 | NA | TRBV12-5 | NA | CASGLALGQKYSGANVLTF | TGTGCTAGTGGTTTGGCCTTGGGTCAGAAGTACTCTGGGGCCAACGTCCTGACTTTC
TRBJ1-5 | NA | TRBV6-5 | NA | CASRGGVNQPQHF | TGTGCCAGCAGAGGGGGTGTCAATCAGCCCCAGCATTTT
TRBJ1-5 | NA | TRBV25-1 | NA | CASSDGGGSDQPQHF | TGTGCCAGCAGTGACGGAGGAGGCAGCGATCAGCCCCAGCATTTT
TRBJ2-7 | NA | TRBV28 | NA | CASSSGALDEQYF | TGTGCCAGCAGTTCAGGGGCTTTGGACGAGCAGTACTTC
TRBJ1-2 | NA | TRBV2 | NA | CASSVRGNYGYTF | TGTGCCAGCAGTGTGAGAGGGAACTATGGCTACACCTTC
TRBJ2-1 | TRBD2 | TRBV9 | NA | CASSDGLAGGGWVQFF | TGTGCCAGCAGCGACGGACTAGCGGGAGGAGGGTGGGTGCAGTTCTTC
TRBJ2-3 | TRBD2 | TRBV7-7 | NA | CASSRTSGSTDTQYF | TGTGCCAGCAGCCGGACTAGCGGGAGCACAGATACGCAGTATTTT
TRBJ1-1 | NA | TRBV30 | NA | CAWSGDKNTEAFF | TGTGCCTGGAGTGGGGACAAGAACACTGAAGCTTTCTTT
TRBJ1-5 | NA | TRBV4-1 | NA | CASSQRTASNQPQHF | TGCGCCAGCAGCCAAAGGACCGCGAGCAATCAGCCCCAGCATTTT
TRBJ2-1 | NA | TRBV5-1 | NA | CASSLRLLHGGNEQFF | TGCGCCAGCAGCTTAAGGCTACTCCATGGGGGCAATGAGCAGTTCTTC
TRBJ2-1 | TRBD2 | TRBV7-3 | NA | CASSLRASGGYNEQFF | TGTGCCAGCAGCTTACGGGCTAGCGGGGGCTACAATGAGCAGTTCTTC